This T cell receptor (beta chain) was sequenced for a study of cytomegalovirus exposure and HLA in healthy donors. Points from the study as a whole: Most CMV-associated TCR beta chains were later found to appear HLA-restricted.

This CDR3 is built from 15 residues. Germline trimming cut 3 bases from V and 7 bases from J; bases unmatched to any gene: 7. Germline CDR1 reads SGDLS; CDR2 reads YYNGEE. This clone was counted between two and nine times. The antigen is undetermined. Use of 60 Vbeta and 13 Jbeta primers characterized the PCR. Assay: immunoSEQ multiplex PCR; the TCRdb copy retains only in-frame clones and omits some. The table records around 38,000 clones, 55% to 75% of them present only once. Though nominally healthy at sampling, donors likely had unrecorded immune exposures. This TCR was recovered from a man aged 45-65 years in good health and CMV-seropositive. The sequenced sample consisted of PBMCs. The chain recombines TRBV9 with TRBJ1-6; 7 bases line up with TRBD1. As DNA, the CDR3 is TGTGCCAGCAGCGCTACACCGGGACAGAATTCACCCCTCCACTTT. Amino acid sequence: CASSATPGQNSPLHF.